This entry lists 2 T cell receptor beta chains sequenced from one sample in a study of CD8 T cells in ankylosing spondylitis. TCRdb analysed the 5' RACE reads with MiXCR anew, one entry per CDR3 protein. Among 250,000 or so distinct CDR3 sequences listed, about 11% were seen once. Material: blood, either unsorted or a sorted T cell fraction (not recorded which). The receptors were sampled from a male donor with ankylosing spondylitis or in good health (not recorded which).

In its sample, this clonotype was seen many times. The gene calls are TRBV12-3 or TRBV12-4 and TRBJ2-5; no definite D call. V was pared by 6 bases and J by 5 bases, with 7 bases between. There are 11 residues in the CDR3. Written as DNA, the CDR3 is TGTGCCAGCAGACTATCGGAGACCCAGTACTTC. The encoded protein is CASRLSETQYF.

The rearrangement uses TRBV20-1 and TRBJ1-2, with TRBD1 matching over 10 bases. Germline assignment: CDR1 DFQATT and CDR2 SNEGSKA (reference sequence). With V trimmed by 0 bases and J by 1 base, 8 bases remained unmatched. The CDR3 loop spans 17 amino acids. This CDR3 reads CSARDPAGQGVNYGYTF. In DNA, the CDR3 is TGCAGTGCTAGAGATCCAGCAGGACAGGGGGTTAACTATGGCTACACCTTC.